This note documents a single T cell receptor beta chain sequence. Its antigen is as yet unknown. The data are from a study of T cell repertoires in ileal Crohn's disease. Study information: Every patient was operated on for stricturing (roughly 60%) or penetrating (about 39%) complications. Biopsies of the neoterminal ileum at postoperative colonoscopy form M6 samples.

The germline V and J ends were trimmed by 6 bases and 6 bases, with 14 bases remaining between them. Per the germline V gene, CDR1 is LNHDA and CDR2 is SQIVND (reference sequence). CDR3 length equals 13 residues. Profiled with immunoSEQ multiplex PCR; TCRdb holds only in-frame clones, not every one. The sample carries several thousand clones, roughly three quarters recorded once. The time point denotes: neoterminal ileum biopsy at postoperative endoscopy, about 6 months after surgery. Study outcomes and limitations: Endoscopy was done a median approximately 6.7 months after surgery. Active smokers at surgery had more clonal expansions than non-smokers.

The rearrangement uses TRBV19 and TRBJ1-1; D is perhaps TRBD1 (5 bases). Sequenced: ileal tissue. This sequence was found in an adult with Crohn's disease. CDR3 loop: CASSWGGTPEAFF. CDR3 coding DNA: TGTGCCAGTAGCTGGGGGGGGACCCCTGAAGCTTTCTTT.